Listed below are T cell receptor beta chains from one sample, sequenced in a study of blood T cell repertoires in COVID-19. Clones were read by immunoSEQ multiplex PCR, and TCRdb kept only the in-frame ones, dropping some. The sample has about 200,000 clones, roughly 88% seen once. Sequencing was carried out using peripheral blood. These receptors were taken from a human donor in a cohort sampled during active COVID-19. CDR3s leave out the opening cysteine and the closing phenylalanine or tryptophan.

>TRBJ1-5|TRBV19
ASILRGADQPQH
>TRBJ2-1|TRBV5-1
ASSLVKSSYNEQF
>TRBJ1-1|TRBV30
AWSVQTNTEAF
>TRBJ1-3|TRBV4-2
ASSQKLDSSGNTIY
>TRBJ1-3|TRBV28
ASSLPPLGNTIY
>TRBJ1-5|TRBV2
ASSDPGGLRQPQH
>TRBJ1-1|TRBV30
AWSRNLNTEAF
>TRBJ2-1|TRBV10-1
ASSESASYNEQF
>TRBJ1-5|TRBV10-3
AISETGGAKPQH
>TRBJ2-1|TRBV9
ASSVAGGSGNEQF
>TRBJ2-7|TRBV4-2
ASSQDLKRTYEQY
>TRBJ1-1|TRBV29-1
SVGGVYTEAF
>TRBJ1-6|TRBV4-1
ASSRRDLELSSYNSPLH
>TRBJ2-1|TRBV5-1
ASARSGRNYNEQF
>TRBJ2-5|TRBV27
ASSLSRQETQY